This passage covers 17 T cell receptor beta chains from one sample sequenced in a study of blood T cell repertoires in COVID-19. The data were produced by immunoSEQ multiplex PCR, yet TCRdb's version contains in-frame clones alone and is incomplete. The table lists around 250,000 clones, 85% to 90% of them singletons. Sequencing was done on a sample of peripheral blood. These receptors were collected from a man younger than 35 with active or convalescent COVID-19.

The CDR3 bases are TGTGCCAGCAGCCGCACCATAGGGGACGAGCAGTACTTC. As protein: CASSRTIGDEQYF. The chain has TRBV7-3 and TRBJ2-7, with D perhaps matching TRBD1 (5 bases). This CDR3 is 13 amino acids long. Trimming took off 5 bases at V and 5 bases at J, with 13 bases between the two ends. Per the germline V gene, CDR1 is SGHTA and CDR2 is FQGTGA.

The chain joins TRBV19 to TRBJ2-5; 8 nucleotides align to TRBD1. The length of the CDR3 is 15 residues. The trim removed 3 bases at V and 5 bases at J, leaving 8 bases unmatched. Germline V gives CDR1 LNHDA, CDR2 SQIVND (reference sequence). The CDR3: CASSIQAGGAETQYF. DNA of the CDR3: TGTGCCAGTAGTATCCAGGCAGGGGGCGCGGAGACCCAGTACTTC.

The chain combines TRBV7-9 with TRBJ1-4; unclear D gene. CDR3 size: 15 residues. Germline CDR1 and CDR2: SEHNR and FQNEAQ (reference sequence). The V and J ends lost 0 bases and 8 bases respectively, with 13 bases between them. The CDR3: CASSLAILRHEKLFF. CDR3 nucleotide sequence: TGTGCCAGCAGCTTAGCGATCTTGAGGCACGAAAAACTGTTTTTT.

J is TRBJ2-3 and V is TRBV9, with D tentatively TRBD1 (5 bases). Germline assignment: CDR1 SGDLS and CDR2 YYNGEE. The CDR3 runs 12 residues. V was pared by 2 bases and J by 5 bases, with 6 bases between. CDR3 sequence: CASSVQGDTQYF. The CDR3, as DNA: TGTGCCAGCAGCGTTCAGGGAGATACGCAGTATTTT.

V usage is TRBV2 and J usage is TRBJ2-7; 7 bases are shared with TRBD2. Germline trimming cut 8 bases from V and 4 bases from J; bases unmatched to any gene: 8. Looked up from germline, CDR1 is SNHLY and CDR2 is FYNNEI. The CDR3 loop spans 13 amino acids. CDR3 nucleotides: TGTGCCAGCTGGGGAGGGAGGGGTTACGAGCAGTACTTC. It translates to CASWGGRGYEQYF.

The rearrangement uses TRBV14 and TRBJ2-5, with D perhaps TRBD2 (6 bases). Per the germline V gene, CDR1 is SGHDN and CDR2 is FVKESK. Trimming cost V 5 bases and J 4 bases, with 14 bases left between them. The CDR3 contains 14 residues. The CDR3 reads CASSSSGVPETQYF. The CDR3 region has the DNA TGTGCCAGCAGCTCCTCGGGAGTCCCAGAGACCCAGTACTTC. The full variable domain, completed using reference TRBV14 and TRBJ2-5, is EAGVTQFPSHSVIEKGQTVTLRCDPISGHDNLYWYRRVMGKEIKFLLHFVKESKQDESGMPNNRFLAERTGGTYSTLKVQPAELEDSGVYFCASSSSGVPETQYFGPGTRLLVL.

V usage is TRBV6-4 and J usage is TRBJ2-1, with TRBD1 identical over 7 bases. Germline V gene data show CDR1 as MRHNA and CDR2 as SNTAGT. The trim removed 2 bases at V and 2 bases at J, leaving 3 bases unmatched. The length of the CDR3 is 15 residues. CDR3 amino acids: CASSDGQGAYNEQFF. DNA of the CDR3: TGTGCCAGCAGTGACGGGCAGGGGGCCTACAATGAGCAGTTCTTC.

The chain is built from TRBV6-4 and TRBJ2-2; 7 bases map to TRBD1. This CDR3 has 15 amino acids. From germline, CDR1 is MRHNA and CDR2 SNTAGT. The junction had 4 bases not matched to a gene; V was cut back by 2 bases and J by 4 bases. Written as DNA, the CDR3 is TGTGCCAGCAGTGACAAGGGGGCTGGCACCGGGGAGCTGTTTTTT. It codes for CASSDKGAGTGELFF.

J is TRBJ2-1 and V is TRBV10-3, with a tentative D call TRBD1 (5 bases). The CDR3 has 14 amino acids. CDR1 and CDR2 (germline): ENHRY, SYGVKD. Trimming shortened V by 8 bases and J by 1 base, and 12 bases separated the two germline ends. The CDR3 region is CAIQIPGSYNEQFF. CDR3 nucleotides: TGTGCCATCCAAATCCCAGGGTCCTACAATGAGCAGTTCTTC.

In nucleotides, the CDR3 is TGTGCCAGCAAAATGCGGGAGGGCACTGAAGCTTTCTTT. This gives the protein CASKMREGTEAFF. V and J are TRBV6-5 and TRBJ1-1, with D unclear. The length of the CDR3 is 13 residues. CDR1 is MNHEY and CDR2 is SVGAGI in the germline V gene. Trimming cost V 7 bases and J 4 bases, with 13 bases left between them.

The CDR3 region is CASSSMAAGDQPQHF. In nucleotides, the CDR3 is TGTGCCAGCAGTAGTATGGCGGCGGGGGATCAGCCCCAGCATTTT. The chain uses TRBV2 and TRBJ1-5; D might be TRBD1 (5 bases). V was shortened by 5 bases and J by 5 bases, with 16 bases between the two germline ends. In germline, CDR1 is SNHLY, CDR2 FYNNEI. CDR3 size: 15 residues.

The rearrangement links TRBV12-3 or TRBV12-4 to TRBJ1-2; a weak D match, TRBD1 (5 bases). The CDR3 is 12 amino acids. V dropped 11 bases and J dropped 8 bases, with 18 bases sitting between them. CDR3 amino acids: CALRRGLGGYTF. The CDR3 bases are TGTGCCCTTAGGCGGGGCCTCGGCGGCTACACCTTC.

This chain connects TRBV9 to TRBJ2-6; tentative D call: TRBD1 (6 bases). V dropped 3 bases and J dropped 0 bases, with 13 bases sitting between them. The germline CDR1 and CDR2 sequences are SGDLS and YYNGEE. This CDR3 spans 17 amino acids. Here the CDR3 DNA reads TGTGCCAGCAGCGCGGGAAGGGGGTTCTCTGGGGCCAACGTCCTGACTTTC. Translation gives CASSAGRGFSGANVLTF. The full variable domain, with the rest looked up from reference TRBV9 and TRBJ2-6, is DSGVTQTPKHLITATGQRVTLRCSPRSGDLSVYWYQQSLDQGLQFLIQYYNGEERAKGNILERFSAQQFPDLHSELNLSSLELGDSALYFCASSAGRGFSGANVLTFGAGSRLTVL.

This chain links TRBV4-2 with TRBJ2-2, with D perhaps TRBD2 (6 bases). The germline CDR1 and CDR2 sequences are LGHNA and YNFKEQ. Trimming left V 1 base short and J 3 bases short, with 18 bases between. The CDR3 has 18 residues. The CDR3 spells CASSQAGRQAGHTGELFF. CDR3 in DNA: TGTGCCAGCAGCCAAGCCGGGCGGCAGGCGGGGCACACCGGGGAGCTGTTTTTT.

The CDR3 DNA reads as TGTGCCAGCAGCTTAAATCCCGGACTAGCGGATCTAGATACGCAGTATTTT. Translation gives CASSLNPGLADLDTQYF. J is TRBJ2-3 and V is TRBV7-3; 10 bases match TRBD2. CDR1 is SGHTA, CDR2 FQGTGA, per germline. This CDR3 is 17 amino acids long. V shed 1 base and J 5 bases; nucleotides not matched to a gene: 9.

The genes are TRBV5-1 and TRBJ2-1; D is possibly TRBD2 (6 bases). The ends were cut back, 7 bases at V and 5 bases at J, with 16 bases in the middle. The CDR3 length is 14 residues. Looked up from germline, CDR1 is SGHRS and CDR2 is YFSETQ. CDR3: CASAQTRSHNEQFF. The CDR3 region has the DNA TGCGCCAGCGCACAGACTAGGAGCCACAATGAGCAGTTCTTC.

This clone has a handful of counts. This sequence joins TRBV2 and TRBJ1-2; 10 bases are shared with TRBD1. This CDR3 has 15 amino acids. Unmatched junction bases numbered 8, after V lost 5 bases and J lost 5 bases. CDR1 and CDR2 (germline): SNHLY, FYNNEI. The CDR3 DNA follows: TGTGCCAGCAGTCCGAACCGGGACAGGGGATATGGCTACACCTTC. Translating it yields CASSPNRDRGYGYTF.